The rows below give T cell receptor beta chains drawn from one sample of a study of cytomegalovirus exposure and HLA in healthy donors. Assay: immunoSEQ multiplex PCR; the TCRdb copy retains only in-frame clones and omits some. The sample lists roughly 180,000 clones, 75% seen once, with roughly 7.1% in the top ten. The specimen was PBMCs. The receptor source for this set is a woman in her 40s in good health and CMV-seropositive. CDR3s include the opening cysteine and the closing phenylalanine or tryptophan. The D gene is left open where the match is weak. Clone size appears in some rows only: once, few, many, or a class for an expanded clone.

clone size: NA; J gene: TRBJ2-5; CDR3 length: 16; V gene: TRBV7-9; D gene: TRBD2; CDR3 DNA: TGTGCCAGCAGCTTAGTGGGGCTAGCGGGAAGGGAGACCCAGTACTTC; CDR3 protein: CASSLVGLAGRETQYF
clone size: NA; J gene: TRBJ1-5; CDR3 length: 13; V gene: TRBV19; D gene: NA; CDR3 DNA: TGTGCCAGTAAGCGGAATAGCAATCAGCCCCAGCATTTT; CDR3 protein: CASKRNSNQPQHF
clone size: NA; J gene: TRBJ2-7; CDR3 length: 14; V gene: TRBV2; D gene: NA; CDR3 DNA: TGTGCCAGCAGTGAGTGGACTGAGACCTACGAGCAGTACTTC; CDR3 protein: CASSEWTETYEQYF
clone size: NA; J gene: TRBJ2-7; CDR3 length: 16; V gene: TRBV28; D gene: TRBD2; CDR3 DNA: TGTGCCAGCAGTTTATTACTAGCGGGTAACTCCTACGAGCAGTACTTC; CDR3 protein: CASSLLLAGNSYEQYF
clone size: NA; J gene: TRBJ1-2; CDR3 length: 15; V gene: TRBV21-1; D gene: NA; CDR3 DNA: TGTGCCAGCAGCACTTCTCCGGACAGTATCTATGGCTACACCTTC; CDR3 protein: CASSTSPDSIYGYTF
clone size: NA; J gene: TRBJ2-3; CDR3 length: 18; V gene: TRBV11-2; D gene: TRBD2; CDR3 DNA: TGTGCCAGCAGCTTAGCTGGACTAGCGGGACTTAGCACAGATACGCAGTATTTT; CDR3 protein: CASSLAGLAGLSTDTQYF
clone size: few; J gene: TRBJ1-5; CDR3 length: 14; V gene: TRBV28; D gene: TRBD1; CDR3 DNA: TGTGCCAGCAGACCCACAGGGGTTGATCAGCCCCAGCATTTT; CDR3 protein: CASRPTGVDQPQHF
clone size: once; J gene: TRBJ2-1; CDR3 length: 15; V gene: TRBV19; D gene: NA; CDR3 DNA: TGTGCCAGTAGTATCGCCCGTGGGACTTACAATGAGCAGTTCTTC; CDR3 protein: CASSIARGTYNEQFF
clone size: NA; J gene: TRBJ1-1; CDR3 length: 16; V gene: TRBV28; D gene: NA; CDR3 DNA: TGTGCCAGCAGTTCCCCCCTCGGGGGCGGGAGGACTGAAGCTTTCTTT; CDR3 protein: CASSSPLGGGRTEAFF
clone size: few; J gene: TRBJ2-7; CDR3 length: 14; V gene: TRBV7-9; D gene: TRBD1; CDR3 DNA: TGTGCCAGCAGCCCCGGGACAGGGTCCTACGAGCAGTACTTC; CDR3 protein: CASSPGTGSYEQYF
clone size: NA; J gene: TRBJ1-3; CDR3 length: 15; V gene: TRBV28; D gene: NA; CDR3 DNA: TGTGCCAGCCGGTCCATGGGGGGCTCTGGAAACACCATATATTTT; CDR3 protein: CASRSMGGSGNTIYF
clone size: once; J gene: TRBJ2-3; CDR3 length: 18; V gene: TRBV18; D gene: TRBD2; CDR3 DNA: TGTGCCAGCCGGACGGACAGAACCGGGACTAGTGACACAGATACGCAGTATTTT; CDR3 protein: CASRTDRTGTSDTDTQYF
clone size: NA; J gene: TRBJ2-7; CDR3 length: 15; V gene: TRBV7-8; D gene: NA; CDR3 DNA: TGTGCCAGCAGCTTAGGTGTGGGGCCAACCTACGAGCAGTACTTC; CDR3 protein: CASSLGVGPTYEQYF
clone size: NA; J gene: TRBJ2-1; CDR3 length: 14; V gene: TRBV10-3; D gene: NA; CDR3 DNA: TGTGCCATCAGTGTATGGGGGCGCGCCAATGAGCAGTTCTTC; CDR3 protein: CAISVWGRANEQFF
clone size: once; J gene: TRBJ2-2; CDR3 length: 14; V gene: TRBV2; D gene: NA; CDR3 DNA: TGTGCCAGCATTTCTAGCCAAAACACCGGGGAGCTGTTTTTT; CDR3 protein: CASISSQNTGELFF
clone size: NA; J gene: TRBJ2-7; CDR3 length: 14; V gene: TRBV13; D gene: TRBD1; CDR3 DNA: TGTGCCAGCAGCGAGGGACAGCCCTCCTACGAGCAGTACTTC; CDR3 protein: CASSEGQPSYEQYF
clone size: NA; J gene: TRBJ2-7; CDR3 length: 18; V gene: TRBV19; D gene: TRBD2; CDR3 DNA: TGTGCCAGTAGTATACGGCGACTAGCGGGAGGTCCCCCTTACGAGCAGTACTTC; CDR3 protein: CASSIRRLAGGPPYEQYF
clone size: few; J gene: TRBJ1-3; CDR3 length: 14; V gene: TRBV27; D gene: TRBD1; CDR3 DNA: TGTGCCAGCAGCAACAGGGGTTATGGAAACACCATATATTTT; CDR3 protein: CASSNRGYGNTIYF
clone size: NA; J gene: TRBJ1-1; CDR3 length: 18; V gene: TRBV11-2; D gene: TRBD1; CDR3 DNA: TGTGCCAGCAGCTTAGAGAGGTGGGGAGACAGGGCGGACACTGAAGCTTTCTTT; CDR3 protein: CASSLERWGDRADTEAFF
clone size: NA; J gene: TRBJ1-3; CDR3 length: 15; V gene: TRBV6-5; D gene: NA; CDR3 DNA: TGTGCCAGCAGTTACTCGCATAGCTCTGGAAACACCATATATTTT; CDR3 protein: CASSYSHSSGNTIYF
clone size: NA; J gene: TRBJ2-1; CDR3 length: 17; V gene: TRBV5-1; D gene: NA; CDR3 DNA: TGCGCCAGCAGCCAACCCCGGGCGGGGAGCTCCTACAATGAGCAGTTCTTC; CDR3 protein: CASSQPRAGSSYNEQFF
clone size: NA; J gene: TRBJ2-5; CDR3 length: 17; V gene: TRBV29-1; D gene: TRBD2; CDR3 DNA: TGCAGCGTTGAAGATGGGACTAGCGGGAGGGCCCGAGAGACCCAGTACTTC; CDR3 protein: CSVEDGTSGRARETQYF
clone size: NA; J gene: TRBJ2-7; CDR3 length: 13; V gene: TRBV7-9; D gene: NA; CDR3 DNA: TGTGCCAGCCAAAGAGGTGAACCGTACGAGCAGTACTTC; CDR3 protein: CASQRGEPYEQYF
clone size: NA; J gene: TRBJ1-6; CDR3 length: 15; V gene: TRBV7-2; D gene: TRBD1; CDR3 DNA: TGTGCCAGCAGCGCCCGGGACAGCTCTTATTCACCCCTCCACTTT; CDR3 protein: CASSARDSSYSPLHF
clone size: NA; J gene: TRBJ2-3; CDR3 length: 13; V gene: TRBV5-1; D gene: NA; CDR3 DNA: TGCGCCAGCAGCTCCACTAGCACAGATACGCAGTATTTT; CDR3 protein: CASSSTSTDTQYF
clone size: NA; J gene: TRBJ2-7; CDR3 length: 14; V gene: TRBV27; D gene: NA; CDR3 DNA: TGTGCCAGCAGTCCGCGAACAGGGTCTGGCGAGCAGTACTTC; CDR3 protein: CASSPRTGSGEQYF
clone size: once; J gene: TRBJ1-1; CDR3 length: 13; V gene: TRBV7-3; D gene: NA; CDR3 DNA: TGTGCCAGCAGCTTGGGACAGAACACTGAAGCTTTCTTT; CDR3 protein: CASSLGQNTEAFF
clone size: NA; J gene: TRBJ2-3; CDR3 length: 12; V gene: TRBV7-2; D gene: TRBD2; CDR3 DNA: TGTGCCAGCAGCTCCTATGGCGGGGGGCAGTATTTT; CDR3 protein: CASSSYGGGQYF
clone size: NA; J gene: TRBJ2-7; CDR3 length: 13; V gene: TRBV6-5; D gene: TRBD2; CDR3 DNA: TGTGCCAGCAGTCCGACCGTGGCGGGAGGACTGCACTTC; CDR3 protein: CASSPTVAGGLHF